This T cell receptor beta chain was identified during a study of blood T cells in healthy people across ages. CDR3 length: 18 amino acids. General study results and limits: There were more naive CD4+ cells and higher diversity in long-lived donors than in aged donors.

Together with a sample-barcoded 5' primer, a J-beta primer mix was included in a second PCR lasting about 7 to 11 cycles. Every cDNA molecule bore a tag from a template-switch adaptor containing 12 random nucleotides. TCRdb redid the calling of the 5' RACE reads with MiXCR, one entry per CDR3 protein. The sample lists about a million distinct CDR3 sequences, about 53% occurring once. The individuals who served as donors were healthy Caucasians living in Russia, aged about 6 to 100. Points on this clonotype: Its antigen is currently unknown.

The rearrangement uses TRBV21-1 and TRBJ2-5; the table gives TRBD1 as D, unverified against the DNA. TRBV21-1 is labeled a pseudogene. The receptor was derived from a woman aged 55-70 years in good health. Input material: blood. The CDR3 DNA is TGCGCCAGCTGGGGTAAGGGGGGCGCATCAAAGGGGCAAGAGACCCAGTACTTC. Translating it yields CASWGKGGASKGQETQYF.